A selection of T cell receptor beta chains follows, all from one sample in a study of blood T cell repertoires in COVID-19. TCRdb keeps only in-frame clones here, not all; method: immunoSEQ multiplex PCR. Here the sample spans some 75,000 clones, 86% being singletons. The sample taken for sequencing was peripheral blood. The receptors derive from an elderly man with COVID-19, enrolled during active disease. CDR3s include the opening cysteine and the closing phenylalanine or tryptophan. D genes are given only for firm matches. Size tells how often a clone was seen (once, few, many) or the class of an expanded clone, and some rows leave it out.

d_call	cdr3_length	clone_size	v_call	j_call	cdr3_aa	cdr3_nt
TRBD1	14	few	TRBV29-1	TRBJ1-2	CSVTRGTGNYGYTF	TGCAGCGTTACCCGTGGGACAGGGAACTATGGCTACACCTTC
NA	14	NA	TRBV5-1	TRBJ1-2	CASSLEPGGYGYTF	TGCGCCAGCAGCTTGGAACCCGGAGGGTATGGCTACACCTTC
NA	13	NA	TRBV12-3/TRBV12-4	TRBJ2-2	CASTRRDGGELFF	TGTGCCAGCACCCGGAGGGATGGCGGGGAGCTGTTTTTT
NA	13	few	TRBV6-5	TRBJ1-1	CASREMMNTEAFF	TGTGCCAGCCGAGAGATGATGAACACTGAAGCTTTCTTT
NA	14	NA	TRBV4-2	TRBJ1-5	CASSQRQSNQPQHF	TGTGCCAGCAGCCAACGACAGAGCAATCAGCCCCAGCATTTT
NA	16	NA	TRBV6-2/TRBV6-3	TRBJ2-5	CASSPRPGETQETQYF	TGTGCCAGCAGCCCCCGGCCCGGGGAGACGCAAGAGACCCAGTACTTC
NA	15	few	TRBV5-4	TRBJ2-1	CASSLEVGRLNEQFF	TGTGCCAGCAGCTTGGAAGTGGGGCGCCTGAATGAGCAGTTCTTC
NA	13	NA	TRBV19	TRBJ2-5	CASSTVRQETQYF	TGTGCCAGTAGTACGGTCCGGCAAGAGACCCAGTACTTC
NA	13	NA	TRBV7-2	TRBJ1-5	CASSIFGGQAQHF	TGTGCCAGCAGCATTTTCGGGGGGCAAGCCCAGCATTTT
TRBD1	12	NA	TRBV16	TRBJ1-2	CASSFDRGGYTF	TGTGCCAGCAGCTTCGACAGGGGTGGCTACACCTTC